A single sample is the source of the 17 T cell receptor beta chains below, sequenced in a study of beta chain features in type 1 diabetes. Of the isolated RNA, all was reverse transcribed, and so the sequenced material was expressed TCRB transcripts. Measured with immunoSEQ multiplex PCR; TCRdb has only the in-frame clones, and not every one. The table includes under 800,000 clones, around a sixth detected once. Source material: naive CD4+ T cells from blood. The receptor source for this set is a man aged 18 to 35 in good health.

This clone came up a few times. The chain uses TRBV5-1 and TRBJ2-7, with D possibly being TRBD1 (5 bases). This CDR3 spans 16 amino acids. CDR1 is SGHRS, CDR2 YFSETQ, per germline. The germline V and J ends were trimmed by 0 bases and 4 bases, with 17 bases remaining between them. CDR3 amino acids: CASSLDSATATYEQYF. The CDR3 nucleotides are TGCGCCAGCAGCTTGGATTCGGCGACAGCGACGTACGAGCAGTACTTC. Variable domain in full (rest from reference TRBV5-1 and TRBJ2-7): KAGVTQTPRYLIKTRGQQVTLSCSPISGHRSVSWYQQTPGQGLQFLFEYFSETQRNKGNFPGRFSGRQFSNSRSEMNVSTLELGDSALYLCASSLDSATATYEQYFGPGTRLTVT.

The V gene is TRBV4-1, the J gene TRBJ2-6; D is perhaps TRBD2 (6 bases). V was pared by 6 bases and J by 1 base, with 13 bases between. The CDR3 length is 16 residues. Looked up from germline, CDR1 is MGHRA and CDR2 is YSYEKL. The CDR3 protein is CASRPPGRSGANVLTF. CDR3 bases: TGCGCCAGCAGACCACCGGGGAGGTCTGGGGCCAACGTCCTGACTTTC.

V usage is TRBV5-4 and J usage is TRBJ2-7, with D hard to call. Germline CDR1 is SGHNT and CDR2 is YYREEE (reference sequence). V lost 2 bases and J lost 6, with 0 bases in between. The CDR3 is 9 amino acids. DNA for the CDR3: TGTGCCAGCAGCTTCGAGCAGTACTTC. It translates to CASSFEQYF.

The rearrangement joins TRBV5-6 to TRBJ1-2; 8 positions match TRBD1. The germline CDR1 and CDR2 sequences are SGHDT and YYEEEE. The CDR3 contains 13 residues. V dropped 4 bases and J dropped 8; count of bases not matched to a gene: 7. This chain's CDR3 is CASSKDRVSGYTF. In DNA, the CDR3 is TGTGCCAGCAGCAAGGACAGGGTGTCGGGCTACACCTTC.

The table lists this clone with a count of one. The chain recombines TRBV28 with TRBJ2-7; 11 bases map to TRBD2. The CDR3 consists of 13 residues. V shed 7 bases and J 4 bases; nucleotides not matched to a gene: 3. Germline V gene sequence: CDR1 MDHEN, CDR2 SYDVKM. In nucleotides, the CDR3 is TGTGCCAGCACGGGACTAGCGGCTTACGAGCAGTACTTC. Its protein product is CASTGLAAYEQYF.

This clone was counted between two and nine times. The rearrangement uses TRBV9 and TRBJ1-6; D is unresolved. V was cut by 2 bases and J by 8 bases, with 5 bases left in between. CDR1 is SGDLS and CDR2 is YYNGEE in the germline V gene. CDR3 size: 12 residues. The CDR3: CASSVVDSPLHF. The CDR3 DNA reads as TGTGCCAGCAGCGTGGTCGATTCACCCCTCCACTTT.

This clone was counted between two and nine times. The V gene is TRBV5-4, the J gene TRBJ1-1; D is possibly TRBD1 (5 bases). Germline CDR1 and CDR2: SGHNT and YYREEE (reference sequence). The CDR3 extends over 14 amino acids. Between the trimmed V and J ends, which lost 0 bases and 6 bases, there was a span of 12 bases. CDR3 bases: TGTGCCAGCAGCTTGGCAGGGAGTATCGCTGAAGCTTTCTTT. It codes for CASSLAGSIAEAFF.

The chain combines TRBV19 with TRBJ2-2; D is unresolved. This CDR3 has 12 residues. The germline V gene encodes CDR1 LNHDA and CDR2 SQIVND (reference sequence). The CDR3 loop is CAQTQSAGELFF. The CDR3 nucleotides read TGTGCACAAACCCAGAGTGCCGGGGAGCTGTTTTTT.

CDR3 sequence reads: CASSLGSTSKGYTF. The CDR3 DNA sequence: TGCGCCAGCAGCTTGGGTTCAACTAGCAAGGGCTACACCTTC. The chain couples TRBV5-1 to TRBJ1-2, with unresolved D. This CDR3 has 14 amino acids. CDR1 SGHRS and CDR2 YFSETQ come from the germline V gene. V lost 0 bases and J lost 8, with 14 bases in between.

The CDR3 sequence is CASSSVGVQPQHF. For the CDR3, the DNA is TGTGCCAGCAGCTCGGTCGGGGTGCAGCCCCAGCATTTT. This chain links TRBV7-2 with TRBJ1-5; D call uncertain. The germline V and J ends were trimmed by 4 bases and 7 bases, with 11 bases remaining between them. From germline, CDR1 is SGHTA and CDR2 FQGNSA. The CDR3 is 13 amino acids.

CDR3 loop: CASSQVPGQGYNEQFF. CDR3 bases: TGTGCCAGCAGCCAAGTTCCGGGACAGGGTTACAATGAGCAGTTCTTC. The chain joins TRBV4-2 to TRBJ2-1, with TRBD1 matching 9 bases. The junction had 5 bases not matched to a gene; V was cut back by 1 base and J by 4 bases. Germline CDR1 is LGHNA and CDR2 is YNFKEQ. The CDR3 loop spans 16 amino acids.

About this clone itself: This may arise from a read error, as a much more abundant clone is one base away. V is TRBV9 and J is TRBJ2-1; D call uncertain. The V gene lost 5 bases and the J gene lost 5 bases, with 8 bases spanning the gap. CDR1 and CDR2 (germline): SGDLS, YYNGEE. The CDR3 contains 12 residues. The chain's CDR3 is CASSLENNEQFF. The CDR3 DNA reads as TGTGCCAGCAGTCTCGAGAACAATGAGCAGTTCTTC.

The chain employs TRBV7-3 and TRBJ2-7; 8 nucleotides match TRBD1. After removal of 5 bases from V and 7 bases from J, the junction contained 13 bases not matched to a gene. The CDR3 is 15 amino acids. Germline loops: CDR1 SGHTA, CDR2 FQGTGA. Here the CDR3 DNA reads TGTGCCAGCAGCCCATTGGACAGGGAAGTTGAGGAGCAGTACTTC. It codes for CASSPLDREVEEQYF.

The chain uses TRBV11-2 and TRBJ2-7; TRBD2 agrees at 10 bases. Trimming removed 5 bases from V and 1 base from J; junction bases left unmatched: 5. There are 15 residues in the CDR3. Germline-derived CDR1 and CDR2 are SGHAT and FQNNGV. CDR3: CASSGVAGGSYEQYF. CDR3 DNA sequence: TGTGCCAGCAGCGGGGTAGCGGGAGGTTCCTACGAGCAGTACTTC.

V and J are TRBV7-2 and TRBJ2-7; TRBD1 matches 7 bases. V dropped 5 bases and J dropped 0; count of bases not matched to a gene: 7. The CDR3 length is 15 residues. CDR1 is SGHTA and CDR2 is FQGNSA in the germline V gene. DNA of the CDR3: TGTGCCAGCAGCACGACAGGGTTTAGCTCCTACGAGCAGTACTTC. As protein: CASSTTGFSSYEQYF.

This clone has a handful of counts. The chain is built from TRBV2 and TRBJ2-7; 7 bases agree with TRBD1. The CDR3 sequence is 14 residues long. V shed 4 bases and J 1 base; nucleotides not matched to a gene: 4. Germline V gene data show CDR1 as SNHLY and CDR2 as FYNNEI. CDR3 in amino acids: CASSADRLSYEQYF. The CDR3 nucleotides read TGTGCCAGCAGTGCGGACAGGTTATCCTACGAGCAGTACTTC.

The chain recombines TRBV6-6 with TRBJ2-3; tentative D call: TRBD2 (6 bases). V was shortened by 7 bases and J by 4 bases, with 15 bases between the two germline ends. The germline CDR1 and CDR2 sequences are MNHNY and SVGAGI (reference sequence). CDR3 length equals 14 residues. The CDR3 DNA reads TGTGCCAGCACCCCACGGCGGGATTCAGATACGCAGTATTTT. It translates to CASTPRRDSDTQYF.